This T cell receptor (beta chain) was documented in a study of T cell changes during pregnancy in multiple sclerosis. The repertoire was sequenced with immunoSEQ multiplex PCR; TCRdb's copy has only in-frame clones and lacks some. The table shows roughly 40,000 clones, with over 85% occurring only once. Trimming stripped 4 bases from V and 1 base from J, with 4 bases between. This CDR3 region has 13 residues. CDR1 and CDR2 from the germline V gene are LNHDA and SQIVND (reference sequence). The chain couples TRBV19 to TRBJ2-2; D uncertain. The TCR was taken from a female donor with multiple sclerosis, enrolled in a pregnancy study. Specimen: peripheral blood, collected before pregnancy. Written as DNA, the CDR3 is TGTGCCAGTAGTACTATGAACACCGGGGAGCTGTTTTTT. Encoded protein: CASSTMNTGELFF.